Only a few counts were recorded for the clone carrying this T cell receptor beta chain. Antigen unknown. The record originates from a study of T cell repertoires in cytomegalovirus infection. The CDR3 is made up of 14 amino acids. Per the germline V gene, CDR1 is MNHGY and CDR2 is SAAAGT. J gave up 3 bases and V 6 bases, and 5 bases lay outside the gene matches. TCRdb reprocessed the reads via MiXCR and lists one record per CDR3 protein. The repertoire has about 50,000 distinct CDR3 sequences, about 20% of them found once; the top ten carry over 75%. This chain connects TRBV6-8 to TRBJ1-2; TRBD1 aligns across 9 bases. This TCR was sampled from a human donor in good health (CMV status not recorded). Some clones in this sample may be carry-over from other donors' samples. The sequenced sample was CD8+ T cells from cultured PBMCs, obtained from culture after CMV antigen stimulation. The CDR3 region is CASSLQGADYGYTF. The CDR3 bases are TGTGCCAGCAGCTTACAGGGGGCGGACTATGGCTACACCTTC.